This T cell receptor (beta chain) was identified in a study of shared clonotypes between healthy human individuals. Remarks on this clone: Other DNA sequences in this specimen translate into the identical CDR3.

Only in-frame clones appear in the TCRdb table, and some are missing; sequencing was by immunoSEQ multiplex PCR. The data hold 2,500,000 or so clones, with over 85% observed a single time. This CDR3 comprises 16 residues. The ends lost 4 bases at V and 0 bases at J; junction bases unmatched: 6. Germline CDR1 is SGDLS and CDR2 is YYNGEE. The clonotype was recovered from a man between 18 and 35 years old in good health. Some clones in this sample may be carry-over from other donors' samples. Sequenced: naive CD4+ T cells from PBMCs. This sample's subset: CD45RA+ positively selected. The gene calls are TRBV9 and TRBJ2-3, with TRBD2 identical over 9 bases. In nucleotides, the CDR3 is TGTGCCAGCAGCCCTAGAACTAGCGGGAGCACAGATACGCAGTATTTT. It encodes CASSPRTSGSTDTQYF.